A selection of T cell receptor beta chains follows, all from one sample in a study of blood T cell repertoires in COVID-19. Some clones are missing from TCRdb's copy, which holds only in-frame ones; the method was immunoSEQ multiplex PCR. Of about 110,000 clones listed, roughly 84% are singletons. Sequences were obtained from peripheral blood. These receptors were obtained from a middle-aged woman with acute or convalescent COVID-19. Each CDR3 is given without its conserved first and last residue. Each record gives: D gene, V gene, J gene, CDR3 protein. D genes are given only for firm matches.

-	TRBV4-3	TRBJ1-4	ASSQEPTTNEKLF
-	TRBV10-3	TRBJ1-1	AISGQSNTEAF
TRBD1	TRBV6-6	TRBJ2-1	ASSRGQELNEQF
TRBD1	TRBV5-3	TRBJ1-2	ARSLAPGQGANYGYT
TRBD1	TRBV19	TRBJ2-7	ASADPDRAGYEQY
-	TRBV30	TRBJ1-5	AWSTVNGNQPQH
-	TRBV21-1	TRBJ1-4	ASSSLLRDSNEKLF
-	TRBV29-1	TRBJ1-1	SVGGRGGNTEAF
TRBD1	TRBV6-5	TRBJ1-2	ASSLKGQGNGYT
-	TRBV12-5	TRBJ2-3	ASGPAWTADSTDTQY
TRBD2	TRBV5-1	TRBJ2-3	ASSFIGSGATDTQY
TRBD1	TRBV25-1	TRBJ2-1	ASETGSSYNEQF
-	TRBV9	TRBJ2-3	ASSVAPTSTDTQY
TRBD1	TRBV28	TRBJ1-4	ASSLDRDRVNEKLF
TRBD1	TRBV3-1/TRBV3-2	TRBJ2-2	ASSQDSTGGRTGELF
TRBD1	TRBV13	TRBJ1-6	ASSLGPGQGNSPLH
TRBD1	TRBV6-5	TRBJ1-5	ASLAQDRGGQPQH
-	TRBV5-6	TRBJ1-4	ASSLRREKLF
-	TRBV3-1/TRBV3-2	TRBJ2-1	ASSRSPENEQF
-	TRBV4-2	TRBJ2-6	ASSQDPGIGANVLT
-	TRBV30	TRBJ2-2	AWTSYSTGELF
-	TRBV18	TRBJ1-1	ASSPSADGRERAF
-	TRBV3-1/TRBV3-2	TRBJ1-3	ASSLRTVSGNTIY
-	TRBV6-5	TRBJ2-7	ASSYAGQTYEQY
-	TRBV5-4	TRBJ2-2	ASSLRRGSTGELF
TRBD2	TRBV16	TRBJ2-5	ASSELRLAGRGETQY
-	TRBV6-5	TRBJ1-2	ASSYPGERGGYT
-	TRBV19	TRBJ2-2	ASSIGGHLVGGELF
-	TRBV9	TRBJ1-2	ASSPRWQGNYGYT
-	TRBV15	TRBJ1-5	ATSRDHGGSNQPQH
-	TRBV7-9	TRBJ2-2	ASSLARGDTGELF
TRBD1	TRBV12-5	TRBJ1-2	ASGFDRGERGYT
TRBD2	TRBV5-1	TRBJ2-1	ASSLTSGGQSSYNEQF
TRBD1	TRBV9	TRBJ2-7	ASSVDPGQGYEQY
-	TRBV20-1	TRBJ1-4	SASRGAKANEKLF
TRBD1	TRBV7-9	TRBJ2-3	ASSIRQGSGSADTQY
-	TRBV19	TRBJ1-3	ASSTTLGDTIY
TRBD1	TRBV19	TRBJ2-4	ASSQGQGVTKNIQY
TRBD2	TRBV2	TRBJ2-3	ASSLSGGGTDTQY
TRBD2	TRBV7-2	TRBJ2-1	ASSLTGLAIWNEQF
TRBD2	TRBV5-1	TRBJ2-3	TSSLGRTSGEITDTQY
TRBD2	TRBV5-1	TRBJ2-7	ASRAGGGAFYEQY
TRBD1	TRBV6-5	TRBJ1-1	ASNRDRGTEAF
TRBD2	TRBV7-9	TRBJ2-1	AGGRLAGDNEQF
TRBD2	TRBV4-3	TRBJ2-3	ASSRPEGGYYTDTQY
-	TRBV2	TRBJ1-2	ASSEGRYYGYT
TRBD1	TRBV2	TRBJ1-5	ASSAPGGRSNQPQH
TRBD1	TRBV11-2	TRBJ1-2	ASSLGRDRVSNYGYT
-	TRBV7-2	TRBJ2-4	ASSPNIAKNIQY
TRBD2	TRBV7-8	TRBJ2-5	ASSLGAGRAGQETQY
-	TRBV10-2	TRBJ2-2	ASSESRTGELF
-	TRBV14	TRBJ1-2	ASSQERGYVYGYT
-	TRBV7-2	TRBJ1-6	ASSLATGLSNSPLH
TRBD1	TRBV19	TRBJ1-4	AALGGQGARKTNEKLF
-	TRBV12-3/TRBV12-4	TRBJ2-7	ASSLELRYEQY